These 21 T cell receptor beta chains share one sample of origin, sequenced in a study of blood T cells in healthy people across ages. Primers used in a second PCR of about 7 to 12 cycles were a sample-barcoded 5' primer and a J-beta primer mix. TCRdb itself ran the 5' RACE reads through MiXCR, one entry per CDR3 protein. In the table there are around 900,000 distinct CDR3 sequences, just over 50% of which are singletons. The sequenced material came from blood. All receptors come from a woman between 55 and 75 years old in good health.

J is TRBJ2-7 and V is TRBV15; D remains unclear. V lost 0 bases and J 10 bases, leaving 13 bases between the germline ends. The CDR3 length is 13 residues. Germline CDR1 reads LNHNV; CDR2 reads YYDKDF (reference sequence). The CDR3 DNA is TGTGCCACCAGCAGAGATAGGAGCCGTGTCCAGTACTTC. It is translated as CATSRDRSRVQYF.

This clonotype was observed once. This rearrangement joins TRBV20-1 to TRBJ1-5, with TRBD1 matching 7 bases. The germline V gene has CDR1 DFQATT and CDR2 SNEGSKA (reference sequence). The CDR3 runs to 15 residues. V gave up 2 bases and J gave up 5 bases; unmatched junction bases: 9. This CDR3 is CSARKFTGDYQPQHF. The CDR3 nucleotides are TGCAGTGCTAGAAAATTTACAGGGGACTATCAGCCCCAGCATTTT.

This clonotype occurred a few times. The rearrangement links TRBV20-1 to TRBJ1-2; D remains ambiguous. The germline V gene encodes CDR1 DFQATT and CDR2 SNEGSKA (reference sequence). V shed 1 base and J shed 3 bases, with 12 bases lying between them. The CDR3 runs 14 residues. Here the CDR3 reads CSARVGSSYYGYTF. Written as DNA, the CDR3 is TGCAGTGCTAGAGTGGGCAGTTCCTACTATGGCTACACCTTC.

The rearrangement joins TRBV5-1 to TRBJ2-1; 8 bases line up with TRBD1. V lost 0 bases to trimming and J lost 8 bases; unmatched junction nucleotides: 13. The CDR3 length is 17 residues. The germline V gene has CDR1 SGHRS and CDR2 YFSETQ. The CDR3 reads CASSLGWNRDRRYEQFF. DNA for the CDR3: TGCGCCAGCAGCTTGGGATGGAACCGGGACAGGCGTTATGAGCAGTTCTTC.

There are a few counts of this clonotype. The chain combines TRBV6-1 with TRBJ2-7; 8 bases map to TRBD1. Germline-derived CDR1 and CDR2 are MNHNS and SASEGT. With 6 bases clipped from V and 1 base from J, the junction kept 5 bases outside the gene matches. The CDR3 runs to 14 residues. Here the CDR3 DNA reads TGTGCCAGCAGGCCGCGACAGGGGTCCTACGAGCAGTACTTC. This gives the protein CASRPRQGSYEQYF.

This clonotype was observed a handful of times. The V and J genes are TRBV18 and TRBJ2-5; D is undetermined. CDR1 is KGHSH, CDR2 LQKENI, per germline. V shed 3 bases and J shed 5 bases, with 7 bases lying between them. The CDR3 runs 12 residues. CDR3 bases: TGTGCCAGCTCACCCGATGAGGAGACCCAGTACTTC. As protein: CASSPDEETQYF. The full variable domain, with the rest looked up from reference TRBV18 and TRBJ2-5, is NAGVMQNPRHLVRRRGQEARLRCSPMKGHSHVYWYRQLPEEGLKFMVYLQKENIIDESGMPKERFSAEFPKEGPSILRIQQVVRGDSAAYFCASSPDEETQYFGPGTRLLVL.

V and J are TRBV10-3 and TRBJ2-1; 12 bases match TRBD2. V gave up 2 bases and J gave up 4 bases; unmatched junction bases: 3. This CDR3 contains 16 residues. The germline CDR1 and CDR2 sequences are ENHRY and SYGVKD. The CDR3 bases are TGTGCCATCAGTGAGCCCGGGACTAGCGGGTACAATGAGCAGTTCTTC. Translating gives CAISEPGTSGYNEQFF.

As regards this clonotype: This may stem from a read error, because a much larger clone lies one nucleotide away. V is TRBV4-3 and J is TRBJ2-5; D possibly corresponds to TRBD2 (6 bases). CDR1 and CDR2 from the germline V gene are LGHNA and YSLEER. Trimming took 0 bases from V and 11 from J, leaving 16 bases between them. CDR3 length: 14 residues. The CDR3 spells CASSQDTSRNEQYF. The CDR3 DNA reads as TGCGCCAGCAGCCAAGATACTAGCAGGAATGAGCAGTACTTC.

The sample holds a few counts of this clonotype. J is TRBJ2-7 and V is TRBV12-3 or TRBV12-4; 9 positions match TRBD2. This CDR3 contains 17 residues. Trimming at V came to 5 bases and at J to 2 bases, leaving 13 bases not matched to a gene. The CDR3 nucleotides read TGTGCCAGCAGTAGAGGGACTAGCAAAAGGCCTCCCTACGAGCAGTACTTC. The encoded protein is CASSRGTSKRPPYEQYF.

The chain employs TRBV29-1 and TRBJ2-7, with TRBD1 identical over 7 bases. There are 12 residues in the CDR3. From germline, CDR1 is SQVTM and CDR2 ANQGSEA. V dropped 5 bases and J dropped 1; count of bases not matched to a gene: 2. CDR3 amino acids: CSVTGVSYEQYF. The CDR3 DNA reads TGCAGCGTTACAGGGGTATCCTACGAGCAGTACTTC.

In this sample, this clonotype turned up once. The chain recombines TRBV12-3 or TRBV12-4 with TRBJ1-1; D remains ambiguous. The CDR3 covers 15 residues. Trimming removed 6 bases at V and 4 bases at J, with 18 bases between. CDR3: CASSPPGLPATEAFF. The CDR3 region has the DNA TGTGCCAGCAGCCCTCCCGGTCTCCCGGCCACTGAAGCTTTCTTT.

The rearrangement links TRBV12-3 or TRBV12-4 to TRBJ2-5, with 9 bases that match TRBD1. The CDR3 runs 17 residues. Trimming removed 5 bases from V and 11 bases from J; junction bases left unmatched: 21. The CDR3 loop reads CASSPSRSDRGRNEQYF. DNA of the CDR3: TGTGCCAGCAGTCCATCCCGCTCGGACAGGGGTCGCAATGAGCAGTACTTC.

The rearrangement links TRBV29-1 to TRBJ2-7; TRBD1 matches 8 bases. Germline V gene sequence: CDR1 SQVTM, CDR2 ANQGSEA. This CDR3 contains 13 residues. This CDR3 is CAARLTGACEQYF. The CDR3 nucleotides read TGCGCGGCCCGGCTGACAGGGGCCTGCGAGCAGTACTTC.

V and J are TRBV5-1 and TRBJ1-2; 8 bases match TRBD1. CDR3 length equals 15 residues. V was pared by 2 bases and J by 4 bases, with 7 bases of the junction left unmatched. CDR1 and CDR2 from the germline V gene are SGHRS and YFSETQ. CDR3: CASSFETGAGYGYTF. Written as DNA, the CDR3 is TGCGCCAGCAGCTTTGAGACAGGGGCAGGCTATGGCTACACCTTC.

The chain uses TRBV27 and TRBJ2-5; D possibly uses TRBD1 or TRBD2 (5 bases each). From germline, CDR1 is MNHEY and CDR2 SMNVEV (reference sequence). The CDR3 contains 16 residues. Trimming left V 1 base short and J 3 bases short, with 15 bases between. The CDR3 region has the DNA TGTGCCAGCAGTTTATATGGGGGAAACAAAGAAGAGACCCAGTACTTC. Its translation: CASSLYGGNKEETQYF.

The chain has TRBV7-3 and TRBJ2-6, with TRBD1 matching 8 bases. J lost 2 bases, V lost 1 base, and 7 bases had no gene match. The CDR3 is made up of 18 amino acids. Germline CDR1 reads SGHTA; CDR2 reads FQGTGA. CDR3: CASSLMQGARPGANVLTF. CDR3 nucleotides: TGTGCCAGCAGCTTAATGCAGGGGGCTCGTCCTGGGGCCAACGTCCTGACTTTC.

The chain has TRBV27 and TRBJ2-7, with 10 bases fitting TRBD2. The germline V gene has CDR1 MNHEY and CDR2 SMNVEV (reference sequence). V gave up 8 bases and J gave up 4 bases; unmatched junction bases: 11. This CDR3 comprises 15 residues. CDR3 coding DNA: TGTGCCAGCGCCGGACTAGCGGCATTCGGATACGAGCAGTACTTC. It is translated as CASAGLAAFGYEQYF.

The rearrangement joins TRBV9 to TRBJ2-7, with 7 bases fitting TRBD2. The DNA end is more similar to TRBJ2-5, so the J call may be wrong. Germline CDR1 reads SGDLS; CDR2 reads YYNGEE. The CDR3 has 15 residues. The CDR3 nucleotides are TGTGCCAGCAGCACGAGGGAGGGCCTGTTAGAGACCCAGTACTTC. Protein: CASSTREGLLETQYF.

The chain uses TRBV7-2 and TRBJ2-7, with D perhaps TRBD1 or TRBD2 (5 bases each). Trimming removed 1 base from V and 0 bases from J, with 10 bases in between. Germline loops: CDR1 SGHTA, CDR2 FQGNSA. This CDR3 is built from 15 residues. CDR3 in DNA: TGTGCCAGCAGCTTAGAGGGACGGGTCTCCTACGAGCAGTACTTC. This encodes CASSLEGRVSYEQYF.

A few counts support this clonotype. V and J are TRBV28 and TRBJ2-6; D perhaps matches TRBD1 (5 bases). The germline CDR1 and CDR2 sequences are MDHEN and SYDVKM. There are 20 residues in the CDR3. The V end lost 6 bases, the J end lost 0 bases, and 24 bases lay between the germline ends. The CDR3 here is CASRPLPGRASSSGANVLTF. The CDR3 DNA follows: TGTGCCAGCAGACCTCTACCAGGCAGGGCCTCCTCCTCTGGGGCCAACGTCCTGACTTTC.

This clonotype was seen at least ten times. The CDR3 region is CSIRDRGNEQYF. The CDR3 nucleotides read TGCAGCATCCGGGACAGGGGTAACGAGCAGTACTTC. The chain joins TRBV29-1 to TRBJ2-7; 10 nucleotides align to TRBD1. Per the germline V gene, CDR1 is SQVTM and CDR2 is ANQGSEA. The CDR3 is 12 residues long. The J segment lost 5 bases and the V segment lost 8 bases, leaving 6 bases of the junction unmatched.